This T cell receptor (beta chain) stems from a study of healthy donors' naive CD4 and CD8 T cells. Study results and limitations: Positive CDR3 charge linked to CD4+ cells, negative to CD8+ cells.

CDR1 SGHRS and CDR2 YFSETQ come from the germline V gene. CDR3 length: 14 residues. V was trimmed by 3 bases and J by 3 bases, leaving 13 bases between them. About this clonotype itself: Antigen: not known.

Starting from roughly 0.45 ug of total RNA, TCR libraries were made with linear amplification. Original processing methods: Sequencing covered more than 60,000 rearranged alpha-chain transcripts across four or five healthy donors. TCRdb recomputed calls from the reads with MiXCR, one row per CDR3 protein. What appears here as the V and J calls and clone size reflects TCRdb's work, not the paper's. This sample has about 180,000 distinct CDR3 sequences, with 65% to 75% found just once. This TCR derives from a pool of human donors in good health; the sample pools cells from several healthy donors. The sequencing input was naive CD4+ and CD8+ T cells sorted from blood, pooled from several donors. The rearrangement uses TRBV5-1 and TRBJ2-7; the D is unclear. The CDR3, as DNA: TGCGCCAGCAGCTCCGGGCTTCAGGACTACGAGCAGTACTTC. Protein product: CASSSGLQDYEQYF.